The text below deals with one T cell receptor beta chain. The data were obtained in a study of blood T cells in healthy people across ages. The germline CDR1 and CDR2 sequences are SGHDN and FVKESK. The CDR3 has 15 amino acids. Together with a sample-barcoded 5' primer, a J-beta primer mix was included in a second PCR lasting about 6 to 11 cycles. Each CDR3 protein is one row after TCRdb ran MiXCR on the 5' RACE reads. The sample yields around 1,700,000 distinct CDR3 sequences, roughly 27% seen once. Source material: blood. This TCR came from a woman in her twenties or thirties in good health. The chain recombines TRBV14 with TRBJ2-7; tentatively, D is TRBD1 (5 bases). The better agreement between TRBJ2-5 and the DNA end casts doubt on the J call. CDR3 bases: TGTGCCAGCAGCCAAGTTTCACAGAGTAGGGGGACCCAGTACTTC. Amino acid sequence: CASSQVSQSRGTQYF.